The rows below give T cell receptor beta chains drawn from one sample of a study of regulatory T cells in long-lasting Graves disease. MiXCR, applied by TCRdb to the multiplex PCR reads, yields one record per CDR3 protein. The sample has about 500,000 distinct CDR3 sequences; 15% to 20% are singletons. This same sample was also part of a study on T cells in Graves' hyperthyroidism and ophthalmopathy.

Sequences were derived from peripheral blood mononuclear cells (PBMCs), sampled at new diagnosis, from a patient treated with antithyroid drugs. These receptors all stem from a man aged 40-49 years with Graves disease. The CDR3 runs from the conserved cysteine through the conserved F or W. The D gene is left open where the match is weak. Only part of the rows carry a size: once, few, many, or a class if the clone is expanded.

TRBJ2-5	TRBD1	TRBV7-2	many	CSSSTQGATQETQYF	TGTTCCAGCAGTACACAGGGGGCTACACAAGAGACCCAGTACTTC
TRBJ1-6	-	TRBV5-1	few	CASSVGGDNSPLHF	TGTGCCAGCAGCGTAGGAGGGGACAATTCACCCCTCCACTTT
TRBJ2-5	TRBD2	TRBV3-1	many	CASSHIAGEGTQYF	TGTGCCAGCAGCCACATAGCGGGAGAAGGGACCCAGTACTTC
TRBJ2-7	-	TRBV7-2	many	CASSLTSGIYEQYF	TGTGCCAGCAGCTTAACGTCTGGCATCTACGAGCAGTACTTC
TRBJ1-1	TRBD1	TRBV5-1	-	CASSAGLTGRRNTEAFF	TGCGCCAGCAGCGCGGGATTGACAGGGAGAAGGAACACTGAAGCTTTCTTT
TRBJ2-7	-	TRBV6-1	-	CASSRIPSGEQYF	TGTGCCAGCAGCCGAATTCCCTCCGGCGAGCAGTACTTC
TRBJ2-7	-	TRBV6-5	many	CASSYSSSRGDEQYF	TGTGCCAGCAGTTACTCGAGTAGTCGTGGGGACGAGCAGTACTTC
TRBJ2-2	-	TRBV20-1	few	CSARDLRGGNTGELFF	TGCAGTGCTAGAGACTTAAGGGGGGGGAACACCGGGGAGCTGTTTTTT
TRBJ2-7	TRBD2	TRBV30	many	CAWSLAGRSYEQYF	TGTGCCTGGAGTCTAGCGGGGCGCTCCTACGAGCAGTACTTC
TRBJ1-1	-	TRBV6-5	many	CASSYSGRGVNTEAFF	TGTGCCAGCAGTTACTCTGGCAGGGGAGTGAACACTGAAGCTTTCTTT
TRBJ1-5	TRBD1	TRBV24-1	-	CATSDPGQGAGNQPQHF	TGTGCCACCAGTGACCCCGGACAGGGGGCCGGCAATCAGCCCCAGCATTTT
TRBJ1-3	-	TRBV28	many	CASSSPGTRTGNTIYF	TGTGCCAGCAGTTCCCCCGGGACAAGAACTGGAAACACCATATATTTT
TRBJ1-3	-	TRBV5-1	few	CASSSINRDTSSENTIYF	TGCGCCAGCAGCTCGATTAACCGGGACACCTCGTCGGAGAACACCATATATTTT
TRBJ1-5	TRBD1	TRBV11-2	many	CAKPRDRGLRQPQHF	TGTGCCAAGCCCCGGGACAGGGGTCTTCGCCAGCCCCAGCATTTT
TRBJ1-1	-	TRBV10-1	few	CASSDNGGKAFF	TGCGCCAGCAGTGATAATGGGGGCAAAGCTTTCTTT
TRBJ1-2	-	TRBV6-2/TRBV6-3	-	CASSYLDTNYGYTF	TGTGCCAGCAGTTACTTGGATACGAACTATGGCTACACCTTC
TRBJ2-3	TRBD1	TRBV2	many	CASSLRQGRNTQYF	TGTGCCAGCAGCCTCCGACAGGGGCGCAATACGCAGTATTTT
TRBJ2-3	-	TRBV5-1	many	CASSLGAAASRDTQYF	TGCGCCAGCAGCTTGGGCGCGGCAGCCAGTAGGGATACGCAGTATTTT
TRBJ1-1	-	TRBV27	-	CASSLSRDTEAFF	TGTGCCAGCAGTTTATCACGTGACACTGAAGCTTTCTTT
TRBJ1-1	-	TRBV13	few	CASIDDKDRGWNTEAFF	TGTGCCAGCATCGATGACAAGGACCGAGGTTGGAACACTGAAGCTTTCTTT
TRBJ1-2	-	TRBV5-1	many	CASSLALQGFRYGYTF	TGCGCCAGCAGCTTGGCCTTACAGGGTTTCCGTTATGGCTACACCTTC
TRBJ1-6	TRBD1	TRBV27	many	CASRPRQGGRFNSPLHF	TGTGCCAGCAGGCCTAGACAGGGTGGCCGCTTTAATTCACCCCTCCACTTT
TRBJ1-6	-	TRBV6-1	many	CAVLAVAGYNSPLHF	TGTGCCGTACTTGCAGTGGCGGGATATAATTCACCCCTCCACTTT
TRBJ2-7	TRBD2	TRBV28	many	CASRRTSGRPYEQYF	TGTGCCAGCAGGCGGACTAGCGGGAGGCCCTACGAGCAGTACTTC
TRBJ2-7	TRBD2	TRBV9	few	CASSVGGLAGDEQYF	TGTGCCAGCAGCGTCGGGGGACTAGCGGGAGATGAGCAGTACTTC
TRBJ2-2	-	TRBV2	many	CASNEQHTGELFF	TGTGCCAGCAATGAACAGCACACCGGGGAGCTGTTTTTT
TRBJ2-4	-	TRBV29-1	-	CSVARVGLGAKNIQYF	TGCAGCGTTGCTAGGGTCGGGTTGGGAGCCAAAAACATTCAGTACTTC
TRBJ2-7	TRBD2	TRBV19	-	CASSIVASGRPSTVYEQYF	TGTGCCAGTAGTATAGTCGCTAGCGGGAGACCTTCGACCGTTTACGAGCAGTACTTC
TRBJ2-7	-	TRBV7-9	many	CASSPPSAPQYF	TGTGCCAGCAGCCCCCCGAGCGCCCCCCAGTACTTC
TRBJ2-2	TRBD2	TRBV7-9	-	CASTHAAGDRTGELFF	TGTGCCAGCACCCACGCCGCGGGAGATCGAACCGGGGAGCTGTTTTTT
TRBJ1-5	-	TRBV28	-	CASSGGTGTVNQPQHF	TGTGCCAGCAGCGGGGGTACCGGGACCGTCAATCAGCCCCAGCATTTT
TRBJ2-1	TRBD2	TRBV7-3	few	CASSLMAGGFNEQFF	TGTGCCAGCAGCTTAATGGCGGGAGGGTTCAATGAGCAGTTCTTC
TRBJ2-1	-	TRBV27	many	CASSFSFGLNEQFF	TGTGCCAGCAGTTTTTCATTTGGTTTGAATGAGCAGTTCTTC
TRBJ2-2	-	TRBV20-1	many	CSARDVASTGELFF	TGCAGTGCTAGAGATGTGGCCTCTACCGGGGAGCTGTTTTTT
TRBJ2-2	TRBD2	TRBV10-1	few	CASSDLAGDTGELFF	TGCGCCAGCAGTGATTTGGCGGGAGACACCGGGGAGCTGTTTTTT
TRBJ2-1	-	TRBV10-3	few	CAISETTSSYNEQFF	TGTGCCATCAGTGAGACGACTAGCTCCTACAATGAGCAGTTCTTC
TRBJ2-1	TRBD2	TRBV7-9	many	CASSLGLRTSGYNEQFF	TGTGCCAGCAGCTTAGGACTGCGGACTAGCGGATACAATGAGCAGTTCTTC
TRBJ1-2	TRBD1	TRBV28	few	CASSLQGTENYGYTF	TGTGCCAGCAGTCTCCAGGGGACAGAAAACTATGGCTACACCTTC
TRBJ2-7	-	TRBV12-3/TRBV12-4	many	CASSFGLGVAYEQYF	TGTGCCAGCAGTTTTGGACTGGGAGTAGCCTACGAGCAGTACTTC